This T cell receptor beta chain emerged from a study of tumor and adjacent non-tumor tissue in lung cancer. Study results and limitations: Patients with more diverse tumor TCRs had worse survival. Top 100 clones took a larger repertoire share in normal lung.

Concerning this clonotype: Its antigen is still unknown.

The template was RNA from unsorted bulk tissue. Three rounds of nested PCR, following a modified ARM-PCR protocol, produced the TCRbeta library. TCRdb analysed the multiplex PCR reads with MiXCR anew, one entry per CDR3 protein. The sample lists more than 120,000 distinct CDR3 sequences; around 60% were seen once. This CDR3 region has 13 residues. Germline V gene sequence: CDR1 SEHNR, CDR2 FQNEAQ (reference sequence). The V gene is TRBV7-9, the J gene TRBJ1-4; possibly TRBD1 for D (6 bases). This TCR was sampled from a man in his 60s with small cell lung cancer. The source material was lung tumor tissue. The CDR3 bases are TGTGCAGGGGGGGGGGCCTCTTATGAAAAACTGTTTTTT. It encodes CAGGGASYEKLFF.